A selection of T cell receptor beta chains follows, all from one sample in a study of blood T cell repertoires in COVID-19. Here immunoSEQ multiplex PCR was the method, and the copy in TCRdb shows in-frame clones only, minus some. The top ten hold about 7.4% of the sample, which has about 100,000 clones, more than 85% seen once. The sequenced material came from peripheral blood. Source of these receptors: a man aged 25 to 40 in a cohort sampled during active COVID-19. The CDR3 runs from the conserved cysteine through the conserved F or W. A D gene is named only where the DNA matches it firmly. Size is omitted from some rows. Given values are once, few, many or a class for expanded clones.

- | TRBJ2-7 | - | TRBV6-5 | TGTGCCAGCAATACAGGGCTAGGATACGAGCAGTACTTC | CASNTGLGYEQYF
- | TRBJ1-6 | - | TRBV7-2 | TGTGCCAGCAGCCGACCACGGGAACCCCTCCACTTT | CASSRPREPLHF
TRBD2 | TRBJ2-5 | - | TRBV10-3 | TGTGCCATCAGCAATAGCGGGGGCGGGGAGACCCAGTACTTC | CAISNSGGGETQYF
- | TRBJ1-6 | - | TRBV5-1 | TGCGCCAGCAGCTTGGGTCAGGTGGATTCACCCCTCCACTTT | CASSLGQVDSPLHF
TRBD2 | TRBJ2-5 | - | TRBV11-2 | TGTGCCAGCGGAAGGATGCGGGAGCAAGAGACCCAGTACTTC | CASGRMREQETQYF
TRBD1 | TRBJ2-2 | - | TRBV10-3 | TGTGCCATCAGTGAGCCGGGACAGGGGGGATCCGGGGAGCTGTTTTTT | CAISEPGQGGSGELFF
TRBD2 | TRBJ2-3 | - | TRBV6-2/TRBV6-3 | TGTGCCAGCAGTTACCCGTCGAGGGCGGGGGACTACACAGATACGCAGTATTTT | CASSYPSRAGDYTDTQYF
- | TRBJ1-2 | - | TRBV27 | TGTGCCAGCAGTTTATCGGCGCGGGGGGCCGGCTACACCTTC | CASSLSARGAGYTF
- | TRBJ1-1 | - | TRBV30 | TGTGCCTGGAGTGGGAGGGGAAGGGGACTCGAAGCTTTCTTT | CAWSGRGRGLEAFF
- | TRBJ1-2 | - | TRBV5-1 | TGCGCCAGCAGCTCCCAGGTGGCCTATGGCTACACCTTC | CASSSQVAYGYTF
- | TRBJ1-5 | few | TRBV28 | TGTGCCACCGCATCGGGGGGCAGGCAGCCCCAGCATTTT | CATASGGRQPQHF
- | TRBJ1-6 | - | TRBV27 | TGTGCCAGCAGTTTGAACAGATTCTCACCCCTCCACTTT | CASSLNRFSPLHF
TRBD2 | TRBJ2-7 | - | TRBV15 | TGTGCCACCAGCAGTTACGGGGGGAGCTCCTACGAGCAGTACTTC | CATSSYGGSSYEQYF
TRBD1 | TRBJ1-2 | - | TRBV5-5 | TGTGCCAGCAGCCCCCCCCTCCCGAGGACAGGGAGGGGAGGCTACACCTTC | CASSPPLPRTGRGGYTF
TRBD1 | TRBJ1-1 | once | TRBV6-5 | TGTGCCAGCAGTTACGCGCAGGGGGGCACTGAAGCTTTCTTT | CASSYAQGGTEAFF
- | TRBJ1-3 | - | TRBV27 | TGTGCCAGCAGTTTACGGGGGTCGGTTGCTGGAAACACCATATATTTT | CASSLRGSVAGNTIYF
TRBD1 | TRBJ2-7 | once | TRBV5-8 | TGTGCCAGCAGCCCGGGCGCAGGGGGTAAAGACGAGCAGTACTTC | CASSPGAGGKDEQYF
TRBD1 | TRBJ2-7 | - | TRBV19 | TGTGCCAGTAGTACCGAGACAGGGCTCTACGAGCAGTACTTC | CASSTETGLYEQYF
- | TRBJ2-7 | - | TRBV6-6 | TGTGCCAGCACCTACGAGGCCTACTCCTACGAGCAGTACTTC | CASTYEAYSYEQYF
TRBD1 | TRBJ2-1 | - | TRBV2 | TGTGCCAGCAGCGCAGGACAGGGGGTTAATGAGCAGTTCTTC | CASSAGQGVNEQFF
TRBD1 | TRBJ2-3 | - | TRBV19 | TGTGCCAGTAGTATAGTGGCAGGGGGAAGGACAGATACGCAGTATTTT | CASSIVAGGRTDTQYF
- | TRBJ2-2 | few | TRBV27 | TGTGCCAGCAGTTTAACGGGGACATGGGGCACCGGGGAGCTGTTTTTT | CASSLTGTWGTGELFF
- | TRBJ2-3 | - | TRBV6-6 | TGTGCCAGCAGTCCTACAGGGAGCACAGATACGCAGTATTTT | CASSPTGSTDTQYF
- | TRBJ1-2 | - | TRBV5-4 | TGTGCCAGCAGCTTGGACAAGTCCTATGGCTACACCTTC | CASSLDKSYGYTF
- | TRBJ1-5 | - | TRBV6-2/TRBV6-3 | TGTGCCAGCAGTTACTCGACATTCCTAAATCAGCCCCAGCATTTT | CASSYSTFLNQPQHF